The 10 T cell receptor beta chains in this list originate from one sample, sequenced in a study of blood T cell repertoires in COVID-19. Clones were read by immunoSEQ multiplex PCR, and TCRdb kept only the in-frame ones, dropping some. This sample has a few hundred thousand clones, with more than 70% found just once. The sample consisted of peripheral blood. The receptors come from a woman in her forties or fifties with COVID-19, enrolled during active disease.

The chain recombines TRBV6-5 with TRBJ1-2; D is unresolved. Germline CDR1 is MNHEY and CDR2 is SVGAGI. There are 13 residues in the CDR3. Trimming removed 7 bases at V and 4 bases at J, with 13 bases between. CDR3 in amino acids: CASTSSGPYGYTF. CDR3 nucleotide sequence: TGTGCCAGCACTTCCTCTGGGCCCTATGGCTACACCTTC.

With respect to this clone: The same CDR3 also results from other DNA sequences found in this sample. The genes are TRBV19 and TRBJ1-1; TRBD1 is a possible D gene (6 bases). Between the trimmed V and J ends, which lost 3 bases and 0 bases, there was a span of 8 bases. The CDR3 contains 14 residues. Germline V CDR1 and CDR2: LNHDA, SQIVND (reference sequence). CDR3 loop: CASSMRGMNTEAFF. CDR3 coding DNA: TGTGCCAGTAGTATGAGGGGGATGAACACTGAAGCTTTCTTT.

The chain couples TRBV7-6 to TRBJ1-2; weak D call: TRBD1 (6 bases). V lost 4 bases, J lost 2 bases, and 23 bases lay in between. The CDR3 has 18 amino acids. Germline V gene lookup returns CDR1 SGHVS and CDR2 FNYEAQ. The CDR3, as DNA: TGTGCCAGCAGCTCCTTCCGCCGGACAGCGCCTAGAAACTATGGCTACACCTTC. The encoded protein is CASSSFRRTAPRNYGYTF.

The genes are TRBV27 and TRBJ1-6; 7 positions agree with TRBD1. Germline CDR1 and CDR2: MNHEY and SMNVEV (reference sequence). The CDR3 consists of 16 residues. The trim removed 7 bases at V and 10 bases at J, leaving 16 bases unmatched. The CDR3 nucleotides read TGTGCCAGCACCCGTCGACAGGGCCCCGGTGGGTCACCCCTCCACTTT. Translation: CASTRRQGPGGSPLHF.

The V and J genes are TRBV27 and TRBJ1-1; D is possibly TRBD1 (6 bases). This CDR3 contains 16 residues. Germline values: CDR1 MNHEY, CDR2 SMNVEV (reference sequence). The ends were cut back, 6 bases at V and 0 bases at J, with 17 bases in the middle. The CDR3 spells CASRASGGRLNTEAFF. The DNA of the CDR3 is TGTGCCAGCAGGGCCTCCGGGGGGCGGTTGAACACTGAAGCTTTCTTT.

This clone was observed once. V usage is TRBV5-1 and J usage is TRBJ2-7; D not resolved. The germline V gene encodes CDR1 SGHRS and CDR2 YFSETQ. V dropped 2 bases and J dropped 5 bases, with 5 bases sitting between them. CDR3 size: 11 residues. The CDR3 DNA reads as TGCGCCAGCAGCTTCCAGAACGAGCAGTACTTC. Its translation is CASSFQNEQYF.

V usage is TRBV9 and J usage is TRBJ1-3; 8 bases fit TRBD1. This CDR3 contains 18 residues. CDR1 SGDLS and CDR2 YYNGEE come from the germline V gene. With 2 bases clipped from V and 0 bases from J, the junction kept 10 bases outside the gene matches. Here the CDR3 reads CASSVTGDRSPSGNTIYF. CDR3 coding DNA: TGTGCCAGCAGCGTTACCGGGGACAGGTCACCCTCTGGAAACACCATATATTTT.

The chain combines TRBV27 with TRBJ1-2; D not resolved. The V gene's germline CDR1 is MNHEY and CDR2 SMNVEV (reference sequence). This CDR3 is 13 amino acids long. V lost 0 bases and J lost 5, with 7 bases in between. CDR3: CASSLSNSYGYTF. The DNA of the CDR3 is TGTGCCAGCAGTTTATCGAACAGTTATGGCTACACCTTC.

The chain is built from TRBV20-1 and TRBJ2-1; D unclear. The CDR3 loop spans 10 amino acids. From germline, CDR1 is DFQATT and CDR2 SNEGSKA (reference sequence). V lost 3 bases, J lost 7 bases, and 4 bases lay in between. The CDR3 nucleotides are TGCAGTGCTAGGACTAATGAGCAGTTCTTC. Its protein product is CSARTNEQFF.

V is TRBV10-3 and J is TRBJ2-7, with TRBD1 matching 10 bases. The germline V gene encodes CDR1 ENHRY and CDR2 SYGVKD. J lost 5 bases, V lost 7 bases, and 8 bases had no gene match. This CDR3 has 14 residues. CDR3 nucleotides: TGTGCCATCACCCGGACAGGGGGGACCGACGAGCAGTACTTC. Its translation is CAITRTGGTDEQYF.